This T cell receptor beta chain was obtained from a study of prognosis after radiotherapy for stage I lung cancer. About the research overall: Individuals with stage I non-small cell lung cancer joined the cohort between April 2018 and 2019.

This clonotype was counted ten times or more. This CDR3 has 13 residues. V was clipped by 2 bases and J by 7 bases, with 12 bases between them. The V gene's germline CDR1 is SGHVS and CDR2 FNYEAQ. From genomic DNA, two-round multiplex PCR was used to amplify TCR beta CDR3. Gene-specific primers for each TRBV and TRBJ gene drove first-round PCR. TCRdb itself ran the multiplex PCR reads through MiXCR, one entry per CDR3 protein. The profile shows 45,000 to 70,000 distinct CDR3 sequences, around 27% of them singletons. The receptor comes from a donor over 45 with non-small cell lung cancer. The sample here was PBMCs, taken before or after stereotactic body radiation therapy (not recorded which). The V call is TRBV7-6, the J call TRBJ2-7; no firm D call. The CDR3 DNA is TGTGCCAGCAGCTTAATGGGCCAGCTAGAGCAGTACTTC. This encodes CASSLMGQLEQYF.